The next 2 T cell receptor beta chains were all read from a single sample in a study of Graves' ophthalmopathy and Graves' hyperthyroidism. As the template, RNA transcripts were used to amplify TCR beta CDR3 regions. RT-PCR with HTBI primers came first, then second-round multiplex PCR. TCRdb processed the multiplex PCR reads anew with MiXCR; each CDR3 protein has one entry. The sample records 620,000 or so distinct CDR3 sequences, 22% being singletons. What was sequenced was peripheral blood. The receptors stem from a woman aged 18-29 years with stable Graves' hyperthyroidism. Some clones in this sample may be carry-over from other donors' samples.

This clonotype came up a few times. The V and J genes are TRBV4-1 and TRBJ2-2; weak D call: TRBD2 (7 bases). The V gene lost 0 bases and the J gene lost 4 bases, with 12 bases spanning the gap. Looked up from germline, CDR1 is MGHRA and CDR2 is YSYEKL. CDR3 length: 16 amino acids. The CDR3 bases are TGCGCCAGCAGCCAAGAAGGGGGGGGCGTCACCGGGGAGCTGTTTTTT. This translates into CASSQEGGGVTGELFF.

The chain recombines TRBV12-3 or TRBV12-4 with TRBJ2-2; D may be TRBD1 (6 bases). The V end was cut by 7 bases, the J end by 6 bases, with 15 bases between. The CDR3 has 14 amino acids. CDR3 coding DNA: TGTGCCAGCACCGTGACAGGTCTGGCCGGGGAGCTGTTTTTT. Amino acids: CASTVTGLAGELFF.